This entry describes one T cell receptor beta chain. What it binds is unknown. These data are taken from a study of cytomegalovirus exposure and HLA in healthy donors. The CDR3 covers 14 residues. The germline V gene has CDR1 MNHNY and CDR2 SVGAGI (reference sequence). V shed 6 bases and J shed 4 bases, with 13 bases lying between them. The study's findings and limits: V- and J-gene trimming of TCR beta was linked (in a later analysis) to a missense DCLRE1C variant. Most sequenced TCRs were rare (though some public TCRs occurred in many donors). Donors belonging to an Asian-associated ancestry cluster reportedly showed fewer N-insertions in productive TCRs than the roughly 700-donor mean, according to what a later analysis found.

A multiplex PCR was run with 60 Vbeta primers and 13 Jbeta primers. Produced via immunoSEQ multiplex PCR; TCRdb's table is partial and in-frame only. Among some 150,000 clones listed, over 60% were seen once. The sequence derives from a male donor in good health and CMV-seronegative. What was sequenced was PBMCs. The chain joins TRBV6-6 to TRBJ1-3; D remains ambiguous. The CDR3 is CASSGTAGGNTIYF. CDR3 in DNA: TGTGCCAGCAGCGGTACTGCGGGGGGAAACACCATATATTTT.